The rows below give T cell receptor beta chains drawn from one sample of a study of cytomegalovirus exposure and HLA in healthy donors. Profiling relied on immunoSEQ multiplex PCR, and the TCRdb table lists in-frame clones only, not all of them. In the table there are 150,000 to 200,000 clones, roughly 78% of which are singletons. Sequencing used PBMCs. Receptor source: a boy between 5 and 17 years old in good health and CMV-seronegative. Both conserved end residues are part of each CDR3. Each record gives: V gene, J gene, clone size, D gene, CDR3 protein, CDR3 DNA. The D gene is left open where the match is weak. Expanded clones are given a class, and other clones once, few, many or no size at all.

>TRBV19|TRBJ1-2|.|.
CASSIDLGEGFPYGYTF
TGTGCCAGTAGTATAGATCTCGGGGAGGGATTCCCCTATGGCTACACCTTC
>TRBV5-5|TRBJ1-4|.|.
CASSFLGSINEKLFF
TGTGCCAGCAGCTTCCTAGGTTCGATTAATGAAAAACTGTTTTTT
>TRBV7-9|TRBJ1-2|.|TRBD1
CASSFTTGENYGYTF
TGTGCCAGCAGCTTTACGACAGGGGAGAACTATGGCTACACCTTC
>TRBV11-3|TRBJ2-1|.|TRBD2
CASSWGRREENNEQFF
TGTGCCAGCAGCTGGGGGAGGCGGGAGGAAAACAATGAGCAGTTCTTC
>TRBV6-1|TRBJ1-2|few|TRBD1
CASSVGGQFYGYTF
TGTGCCAGCAGCGTAGGGGGACAGTTCTATGGCTACACCTTC
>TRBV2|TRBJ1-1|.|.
CASSARRDSEAFF
TGTGCCAGCAGTGCCCGCAGGGACTCTGAAGCTTTCTTT
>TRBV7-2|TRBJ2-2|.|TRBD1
CASRRGTGYTGELFF
TGTGCCAGCAGGAGGGGGACAGGGTACACCGGGGAGCTGTTTTTT
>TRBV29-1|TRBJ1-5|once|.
CSVGTGNQPQHF
TGCAGCGTTGGGACAGGCAATCAGCCCCAGCATTTT
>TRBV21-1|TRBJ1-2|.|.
CASSNRHLNYGYTF
TGTGCCAGCAGCAACAGACATCTCAACTATGGCTACACCTTC
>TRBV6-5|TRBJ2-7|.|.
CASSYQQGLHYEQYF
TGTGCCAGCAGCTATCAACAGGGCCTACATTACGAGCAGTACTTC
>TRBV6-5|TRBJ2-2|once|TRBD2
CASSSLAGGGGELFF
TGTGCCAGCAGTTCCCTAGCGGGAGGAGGCGGGGAGCTGTTTTTT
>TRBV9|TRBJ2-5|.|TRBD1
CASSVGQGQETQYF
TGTGCCAGCAGCGTCGGACAGGGGCAAGAGACCCAGTACTTC
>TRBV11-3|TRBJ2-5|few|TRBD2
CASSLEGVSSGRIETQYF
TGTGCCAGCAGCTTAGAGGGGGTGTCTAGCGGGAGAATCGAGACCCAGTACTTC
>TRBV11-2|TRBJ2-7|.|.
CASSSMREFTEQYF
TGTGCCAGCAGCTCCATGAGGGAGTTTACCGAGCAGTACTTC
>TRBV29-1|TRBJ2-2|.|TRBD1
CSAGTVNTGELFF
TGCAGCGCCGGGACAGTGAACACCGGGGAGCTGTTTTTT
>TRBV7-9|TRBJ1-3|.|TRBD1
CASSMGQGASSGNTIYF
TGTGCCAGCAGCATGGGACAGGGGGCCAGCTCTGGAAACACCATATATTTT
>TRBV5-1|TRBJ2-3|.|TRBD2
CASSLPPTSGGPTDTQYF
TGCGCCAGCAGCTTACCTCCTACTAGCGGGGGACCCACAGATACGCAGTATTTT
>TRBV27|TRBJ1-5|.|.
CASSLYSSNQPQHF
TGTGCCAGCAGTTTATACAGTAGCAATCAGCCCCAGCATTTT
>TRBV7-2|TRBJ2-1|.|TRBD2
CASSQGRGAGNEQFF
TGTGCCAGCAGCCAAGGGCGGGGGGCCGGGAATGAGCAGTTCTTC
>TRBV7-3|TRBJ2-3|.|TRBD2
CASSPGLADTDTQYF
TGTGCCAGCAGCCCCGGACTAGCGGACACAGATACGCAGTATTTT
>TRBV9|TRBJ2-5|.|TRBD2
CASSVGLAGITQYF
TGTGCCAGCAGCGTAGGGCTAGCGGGAATCACCCAGTACTTC
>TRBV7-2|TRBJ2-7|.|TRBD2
CASSPARGGEQYF
TGTGCCAGCAGCCCGGCACGGGGGGGCGAGCAGTACTTC
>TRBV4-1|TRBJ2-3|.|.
CASSYPRDTQYF
TGCGCCAGCAGCTACCCCAGAGATACGCAGTATTTT
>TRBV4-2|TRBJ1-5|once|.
CASGRGQGAAGNQPQHF
TGTGCCAGCGGCAGGGGCCAAGGGGCTGCGGGCAATCAGCCCCAGCATTTT
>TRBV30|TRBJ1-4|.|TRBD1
CAWSATGNNEKLFF
TGTGCCTGGAGTGCGACAGGGAATAATGAAAAACTGTTTTTT
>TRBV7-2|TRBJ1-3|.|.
CASSLARGNTIYF
TGTGCCAGCAGCTTAGCGAGGGGAAACACCATATATTTT
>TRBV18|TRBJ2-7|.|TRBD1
CASSPTGTGYYYEQYF
TGTGCCAGCTCACCAACCGGGACAGGATATTACTACGAGCAGTACTTC
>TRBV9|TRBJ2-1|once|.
CASSVMGSSYNEQFF
TGTGCCAGCAGCGTTATGGGGAGCTCCTACAATGAGCAGTTCTTC
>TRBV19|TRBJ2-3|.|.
CASSIEGLVATQYF
TGTGCCAGTAGTATCGAGGGATTGGTCGCTACGCAGTATTTT
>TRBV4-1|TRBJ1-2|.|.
CASSQISTGNRGDGYTF
TGCGCCAGCAGCCAAATAAGCACAGGGAATCGGGGTGATGGCTACACCTTC
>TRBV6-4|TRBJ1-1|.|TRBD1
CASSVEGAGGTEAFF
TGTGCCAGCAGTGTGGAGGGGGCGGGTGGCACTGAAGCTTTCTTT
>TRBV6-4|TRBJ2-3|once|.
CASSASPTDTQYF
TGTGCCAGCAGTGCGTCCCCGACAGATACGCAGTATTTT
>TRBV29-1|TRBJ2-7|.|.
CSFGHSYEQYF
TGCAGCTTTGGACACTCCTACGAGCAGTACTTC
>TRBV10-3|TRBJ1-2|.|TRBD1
CAISDLDRDDGYTF
TGTGCCATCAGTGACCTAGACAGGGACGATGGCTACACCTTC
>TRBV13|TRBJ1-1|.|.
CASSLNAGATEAFF
TGTGCCAGCAGCTTAAATGCGGGCGCGACTGAAGCTTTCTTT